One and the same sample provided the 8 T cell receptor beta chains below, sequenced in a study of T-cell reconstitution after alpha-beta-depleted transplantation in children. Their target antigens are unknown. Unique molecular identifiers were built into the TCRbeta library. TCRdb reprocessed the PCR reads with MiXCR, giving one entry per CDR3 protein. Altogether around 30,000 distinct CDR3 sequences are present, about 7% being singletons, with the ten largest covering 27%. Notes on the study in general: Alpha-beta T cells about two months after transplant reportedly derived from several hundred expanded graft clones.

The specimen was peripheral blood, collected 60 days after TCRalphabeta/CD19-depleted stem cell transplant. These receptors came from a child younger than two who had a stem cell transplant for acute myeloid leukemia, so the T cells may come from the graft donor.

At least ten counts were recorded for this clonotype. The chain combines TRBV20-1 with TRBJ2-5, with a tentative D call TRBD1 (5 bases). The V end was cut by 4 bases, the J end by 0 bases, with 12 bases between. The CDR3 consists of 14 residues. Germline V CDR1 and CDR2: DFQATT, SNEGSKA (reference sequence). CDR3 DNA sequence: TGCAGTGCTAAGGAGACAGTTTACCAAGAGACCCAGTACTTC. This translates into CSAKETVYQETQYF.

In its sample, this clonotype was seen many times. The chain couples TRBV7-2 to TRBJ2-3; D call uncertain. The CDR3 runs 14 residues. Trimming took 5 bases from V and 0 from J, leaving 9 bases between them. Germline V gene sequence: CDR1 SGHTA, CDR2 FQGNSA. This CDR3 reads CASSPLSSTDTQYF. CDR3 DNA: TGTGCCAGCAGCCCGCTGAGCAGCACAGATACGCAGTATTTT.

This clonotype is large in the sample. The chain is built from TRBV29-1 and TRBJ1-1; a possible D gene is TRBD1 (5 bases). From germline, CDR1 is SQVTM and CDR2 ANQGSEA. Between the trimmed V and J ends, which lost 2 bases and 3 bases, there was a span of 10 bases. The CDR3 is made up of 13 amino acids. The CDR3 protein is CSVEPGRDTEAFF. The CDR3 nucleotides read TGCAGCGTTGAACCAGGGCGGGACACTGAAGCTTTCTTT.

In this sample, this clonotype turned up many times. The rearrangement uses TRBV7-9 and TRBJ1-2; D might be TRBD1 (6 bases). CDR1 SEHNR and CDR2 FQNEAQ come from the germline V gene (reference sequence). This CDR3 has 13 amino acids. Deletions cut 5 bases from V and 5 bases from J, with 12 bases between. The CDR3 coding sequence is TGTGCCAGCAGCCCCGGGGGGGCATATGGCTACACCTTC. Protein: CASSPGGAYGYTF.

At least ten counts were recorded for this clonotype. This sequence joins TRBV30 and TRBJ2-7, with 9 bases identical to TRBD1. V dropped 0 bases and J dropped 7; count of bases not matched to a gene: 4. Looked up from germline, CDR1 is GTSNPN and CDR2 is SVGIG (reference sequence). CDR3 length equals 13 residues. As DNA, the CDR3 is TGTGCCTGGAGTGTAAACAGGGGGCAGGAGCAGTACTTC. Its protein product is CAWSVNRGQEQYF.

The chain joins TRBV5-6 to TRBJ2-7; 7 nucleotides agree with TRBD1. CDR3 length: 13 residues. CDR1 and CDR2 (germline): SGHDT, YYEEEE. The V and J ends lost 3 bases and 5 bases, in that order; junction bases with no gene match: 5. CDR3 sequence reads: CASSSDRAHEQYF. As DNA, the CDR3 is TGTGCCAGCAGCTCCGACAGGGCCCACGAGCAGTACTTC.

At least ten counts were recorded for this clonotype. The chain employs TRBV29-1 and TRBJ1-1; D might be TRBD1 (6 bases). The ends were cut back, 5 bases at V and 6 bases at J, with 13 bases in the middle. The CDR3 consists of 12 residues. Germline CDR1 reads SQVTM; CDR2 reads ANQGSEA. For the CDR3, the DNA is TGCAGCGTTTCAGGGGAGACCTCTGAAGCTTTCTTT. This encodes CSVSGETSEAFF.

CDR3 residues: CASSPVGNSYEQYF. The DNA of the CDR3 is TGTGCCAGCAGCCCGGTCGGAAACTCCTACGAGCAGTACTTC. The chain recombines TRBV5-4 with TRBJ2-7; no definite D call. V lost 4 bases and J 0 bases, leaving 11 bases between the germline ends. The CDR3 consists of 14 residues. Germline assignment: CDR1 SGHNT and CDR2 YYREEE (reference sequence).